A selection of T cell receptor beta chains follows, all from one sample in a study of identical twins. Via MiXCR, TCRdb re-called the 5' RACE reads, giving one row per CDR3 protein. Seen here are around 160,000 distinct CDR3 sequences, roughly 3.2% observed once, and the top ten hold approximately 7.6%. Material for sequencing was memory T cells sorted from blood. The receptors were sampled from a man aged 18 to 30 in good health. The CDR3 runs from the conserved cysteine through the conserved F or W. D genes are given only for firm matches. The size entry is marked missing in some rows and otherwise reads once, few, many or a size class.

abundance	d_gene	v_gene	j_gene	CDR3nt	CDR3aa
NA	TRBD2	TRBV10-2	TRBJ2-1	TGCGCCAGCACCTCCGGGACTAGCGGGGCCCCGGGTGAGCAGTTCTTC	CASTSGTSGAPGEQFF
many	NA	TRBV19	TRBJ2-5	TGTGCCAGTAGTACCTCCGCCGACAGCCACCAAGAGACCCAGTACTTC	CASSTSADSHQETQYF
NA	NA	TRBV13	TRBJ2-5	TGTGCCAGCAGCTTAGGACAAGTAAAAGAGACCCAGTACTTC	CASSLGQVKETQYF
many	NA	TRBV10-3	TRBJ2-5	TGTGCCATCAGTGAGTCGAGATGGGTCCAAGAGACCCAGTACTTC	CAISESRWVQETQYF
many	TRBD2	TRBV6-2/TRBV6-3	TRBJ2-7	TGTGCCAGCAGTCGTGGGCCGGGACTAGCGGAAAGATTC	CASSRGPGLAERF
many	TRBD2	TRBV5-1	TRBJ2-1	TGCGCCAGCAGCGCCCTGACTAGCGGGAGCTTAAATGAGCAGTTCTTC	CASSALTSGSLNEQFF
many	NA	TRBV18	TRBJ2-5	TGTGCCAGCTCACCACCGGCAGCTCAAGAGACCCAGTACTTC	CASSPPAAQETQYF
many	TRBD2	TRBV5-1	TRBJ2-2	TGCGCCAGCAGCTTCACTAGCGGGAGGGCCCGGAACACCGGGGAGCTGTTTTTT	CASSFTSGRARNTGELFF
many	NA	TRBV10-3	TRBJ2-6	TGTGCCATCAGTGAGTCGGGGGGATGGAACGGGGCCAACGTCCTGACTTTC	CAISESGGWNGANVLTF
many	NA	TRBV28	TRBJ2-7	TGTGCCAGCACCGAAGGAGGTCAGGTCGAGCAGTACTTC	CASTEGGQVEQYF
NA	NA	TRBV7-7	TRBJ1-3	TGTGCCAGCAGTGTCCAGTTAGGAAACACCATATATTTT	CASSVQLGNTIYF
many	TRBD1	TRBV7-2	TRBJ1-1	TGTGCCAGCAGCTTACTGCAGGGGGCTGAAGCTTTCTTT	CASSLLQGAEAFF
many	TRBD2	TRBV6-2/TRBV6-3	TRBJ2-1	TGTGCCAGCAGACCACCGGGGAGCGGGAGAGGGGGCAATGAGCAGTTCTTC	CASRPPGSGRGGNEQFF
many	TRBD1	TRBV15	TRBJ1-6	TGTGCCACCAGCGGGACAGGCAGAAATTCACCCCTCCACTTT	CATSGTGRNSPLHF
few	NA	TRBV7-2	TRBJ2-2	TGTGCCAGCAGCTTACGTCTGTTTGGAGGCGGCACCGGGGAGCTGTTTTTT	CASSLRLFGGGTGELFF
many	NA	TRBV10-3	TRBJ2-2	TGTGCCATCAGTGATCCGACCGAGGGCCGGATCACCGGGGAGCTGTTTTTT	CAISDPTEGRITGELFF
few	TRBD1	TRBV6-1	TRBJ1-1	TGTGCCAGCAGTCCACAGGGGGCTGCCCACACTGAAGCTTTCTTT	CASSPQGAAHTEAFF
many	NA	TRBV4-1	TRBJ2-1	TGCGCCAGCAGTGGACTCGGGGGCCCCTACAATGAGCAGTTCTTC	CASSGLGGPYNEQFF
many	TRBD2	TRBV11-2	TRBJ2-3	TGTGCCAGCAGCTTAGACTCCGGGACTAGAGGGACGCAGTATTTT	CASSLDSGTRGTQYF
many	NA	TRBV5-8	TRBJ2-2	TGTGCCAGCAGCTCCTTGACAGTCGCGAACACCGGGGAGCTGTTTTTT	CASSSLTVANTGELFF
many	NA	TRBV12-3/TRBV12-4	TRBJ2-1	TGTGCCAGCAGTTTAGTGTCGCGGGCGAACAATGAGCAGTTCTTC	CASSLVSRANNEQFF
many	NA	TRBV7-8	TRBJ2-2	TGTGCCAGCGGACCAACGGCAGACACCGGGGAGCTGTTTTTT	CASGPTADTGELFF
many	NA	TRBV7-2	TRBJ2-5	TGTGCCAGCAGCTCGAGTGGGGGGATGAGGGGGGGGGAGACCCAGTACTTC	CASSSSGGMRGGETQYF
many	TRBD2	TRBV10-3	TRBJ2-7	TGTGCCACCAGGGACTATTCTTACGAGCAGTACTTC	CATRDYSYEQYF
many	NA	TRBV20-1	TRBJ1-2	TGCAGTGCTAGTCTCACGGAAGGGCCTGGCTACACCTTC	CSASLTEGPGYTF
many	NA	TRBV20-1	TRBJ1-5	TGCAGTGCCGCCGGGGGCCGTGAACAGCCCCAGCATTTT	CSAAGGREQPQHF
many	TRBD1	TRBV7-2	TRBJ2-7	TGTGCCAGCAGCTTCCAGGGGGCAGTCAACGAGCAGTACTTC	CASSFQGAVNEQYF
many	NA	TRBV5-1	TRBJ2-7	TGCGCCAGCAGCTTGGAACAGGGCCCCTACGAGCAGTACTTC	CASSLEQGPYEQYF
NA	TRBD2	TRBV6-1	TRBJ2-5	TGTGCCAGCAGCCCCTTGACTAGCGGGAGTGGGACCCAGTACTTC	CASSPLTSGSGTQYF
many	NA	TRBV25-1	TRBJ1-6	TGTGCCAGCAGTGATACCGATCAGTCACCCCTCCACTTT	CASSDTDQSPLHF
NA	NA	TRBV7-9	TRBJ1-1	TGTGCCAGCAGCTCACAGGGTTTTGGTGTAGCTTTCTTT	CASSSQGFGVAFF
many	NA	TRBV12-3/TRBV12-4	TRBJ1-6	TGTGCCAGCAGTTTCAGGGAGGGTTCACCCCTCCACTTT	CASSFREGSPLHF
many	NA	TRBV5-1	TRBJ1-3	TGCGCCAGCAGCTTTGGAAGAACAGGGGGAAACACCATATATTTT	CASSFGRTGGNTIYF
many	NA	TRBV28	TRBJ2-6	TGTGCCAGCTTGAGTGGGGCCAACGTCCTGACTTTC	CASLSGANVLTF
many	NA	TRBV2	TRBJ1-5	TGTGCCAGCACGCGGGACAGCAATCAGCCCCAGCATTTT	CASTRDSNQPQHF
many	NA	TRBV4-2	TRBJ2-2	TGTGCCACCTCGAGTGCCTCCCCCGGGGAGCTGTTTTTT	CATSSASPGELFF
many	NA	TRBV20-1	TRBJ2-6	TGCAGTGCTAGAGATTTGGGGGCCAGTGGGGCCAACGTCCTGACTTTC	CSARDLGASGANVLTF
many	NA	TRBV21-1	TRBJ1-1	TGTGCCAGCAGCAAGAGGTTATGGAACACTGAAGCTTTCTTT	CASSKRLWNTEAFF
many	TRBD2	TRBV12-3/TRBV12-4	TRBJ2-1	TGTGCCAGCAGTTTGGCGGGAGTGACGAATGAGCAGTTCTTC	CASSLAGVTNEQFF
many	NA	TRBV20-1	TRBJ2-3	TGCAGTGCTAGCCCCATAGGTGCAGATACGCAGTATTTT	CSASPIGADTQYF
many	NA	TRBV24-1	TRBJ2-7	TGTGCCACCAGTGATTTCGGGGGCGCGGACGAGCAGTACTTC	CATSDFGGADEQYF
many	NA	TRBV5-1	TRBJ1-1	TGCGCCAGCAGCCCGGCCGGGAGCACTGAAGCTTTCTTT	CASSPAGSTEAFF
many	TRBD2	TRBV5-5	TRBJ2-2	TGTGCCAGCAGCCCGTCGTCTAGCGGGGGCAGGGAGCTGTTTTTT	CASSPSSSGGRELFF
many	TRBD1	TRBV24-1	TRBJ1-2	TGTGCCACCAGTGATTCCGGGACAGGGAACTATGGCTACACCTTC	CATSDSGTGNYGYTF
many	TRBD2	TRBV7-2	TRBJ2-7	TGTGCCAGCAGCTCCCTAGCGGGGCCCTTTCCCGAGCAGTACTTC	CASSSLAGPFPEQYF
many	TRBD1	TRBV12-3/TRBV12-4	TRBJ1-2	TGTGCCAGCAACCGGGACAGCCCATATGGCTACACCTTC	CASNRDSPYGYTF
many	TRBD1	TRBV10-1	TRBJ1-4	TGCGCCAGCAGTGCGCTCTCCGGGACAGGCGATGAAAAACTGTTTTTT	CASSALSGTGDEKLFF
many	NA	TRBV7-2	TRBJ1-1	TGTGCCAGCAGCTTAGCAATCGGGCCGACGGCTATAGCTTTCTTT	CASSLAIGPTAIAFF
NA	TRBD2	TRBV6-1	TRBJ2-7	TGTGCCAGCAGTAGAGGCGGGAGTTTTTACGAGCAGTACTTC	CASSRGGSFYEQYF
many	NA	TRBV27	TRBJ2-5	TGTGCCAGCAGTCAAGACAGCCAAGAGACCCAGTACTTC	CASSQDSQETQYF
many	NA	TRBV30	TRBJ1-2	TGTGCCTGGAATAAAGGGGACGGCTACACCTTC	CAWNKGDGYTF
many	NA	TRBV24-1	TRBJ2-5	TGTGCCACCAGTGACCCAAAGGGCGGTGGGAGATCCCAAGAGACCCAGTACTTC	CATSDPKGGGRSQETQYF
NA	NA	TRBV6-1	TRBJ2-4	TGTGCCAGCAGTGAAGCTGCAGTAGCCAAAAACATTCAGTACTTC	CASSEAAVAKNIQYF
many	NA	TRBV12-3/TRBV12-4	TRBJ1-2	TGTGCCAGCTCGGTTTCGGACAGCCGCTATGGCTACACCTTC	CASSVSDSRYGYTF